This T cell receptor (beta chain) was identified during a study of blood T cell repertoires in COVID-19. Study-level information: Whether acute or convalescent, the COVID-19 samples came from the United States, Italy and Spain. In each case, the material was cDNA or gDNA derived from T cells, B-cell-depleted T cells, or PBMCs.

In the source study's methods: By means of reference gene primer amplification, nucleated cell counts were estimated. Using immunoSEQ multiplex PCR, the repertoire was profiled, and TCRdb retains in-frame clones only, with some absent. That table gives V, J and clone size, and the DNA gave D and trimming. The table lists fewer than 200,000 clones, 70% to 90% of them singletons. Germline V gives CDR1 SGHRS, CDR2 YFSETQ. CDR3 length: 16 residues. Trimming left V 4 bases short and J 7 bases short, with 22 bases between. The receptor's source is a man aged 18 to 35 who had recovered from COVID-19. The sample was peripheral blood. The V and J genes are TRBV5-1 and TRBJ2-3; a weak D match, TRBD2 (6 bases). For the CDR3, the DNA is TGCGCCAGCAGCCCCCAGAGTAGCGGACCCCAAAATACGCAGTATTTT. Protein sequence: CASSPQSSGPQNTQYF.